What follows describes a single TCR beta chain. Its cognate antigen is unknown. The sample belongs to a study of T-cell memory formation after mild COVID-19. Study-wide points: There were some responding clones in pre-infection memory, which suggested that cross-reactive memory had joined.

V lost 5 bases to trimming and J lost 4 bases, with 10 bases between them. The CDR3 is 13 amino acids. MiXCR, run by TCRdb on the 5' RACE reads, gives a single entry per CDR3 protein. The repertoire holds under 350,000 distinct CDR3 sequences, roughly 16% seen once, with roughly 22% in the top ten. The source is a man between 18 and 35 years old who had mild COVID-19 (a few samples of this study predate the infection). Cell type and time point are not known. Sequences were obtained from PBMCs or a T cell subset sorted from them (not recorded which). The chain couples TRBV12-3 or TRBV12-4 to TRBJ2-3; D is tentatively TRBD1 or TRBD2 (5 bases each). The CDR3, as DNA: TGTGCCAGCAGTGACCGGGGCGCAGATACGCAGTATTTT. Its protein product is CASSDRGADTQYF.